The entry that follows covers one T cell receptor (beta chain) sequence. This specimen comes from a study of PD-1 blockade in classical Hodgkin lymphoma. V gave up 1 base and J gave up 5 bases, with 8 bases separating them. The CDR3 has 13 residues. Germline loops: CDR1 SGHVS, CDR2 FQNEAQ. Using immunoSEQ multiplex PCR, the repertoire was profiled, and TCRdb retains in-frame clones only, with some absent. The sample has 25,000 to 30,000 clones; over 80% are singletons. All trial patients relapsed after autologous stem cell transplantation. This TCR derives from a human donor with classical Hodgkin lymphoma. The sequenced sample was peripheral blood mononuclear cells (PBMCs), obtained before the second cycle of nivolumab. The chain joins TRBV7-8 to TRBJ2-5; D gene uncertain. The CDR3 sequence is CASSLDIRETQYF. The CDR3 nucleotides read TGTGCCAGCAGCTTAGACATAAGGGAGACCCAGTACTTC.